This TCR beta chain was identified during a study of control samples from healthy donors and cancer patients. Here immunoSEQ multiplex PCR was the method, and the copy in TCRdb shows in-frame clones only, minus some. In the table there are 100,000 to 150,000 clones, just under 90% of which are singletons. The receptor comes from a man between 50 and 59 years old with head and neck cancer. The sequenced sample was PBMCs.

CDR3 coding DNA: TGCGCCAGCAGTCTCACCCCCTCCGGGAGTCAATTAGCCAAAAACATTCAGTACTTC. Its translation: CASSLTPSGSQLAKNIQYF. The chain carries TRBV23-1 and TRBJ2-4; weak D call: TRBD2 (6 bases). TRBV23-1 is recorded as an ORF, its role being uncertain. V was trimmed by 4 bases and J by 0 bases, leaving 22 bases between them. The length of the CDR3 is 19 residues.